A single sample is the source of the 29 T cell receptor beta chains below, sequenced in a study of blood T cell repertoires in COVID-19. Produced via immunoSEQ multiplex PCR; TCRdb's table is partial and in-frame only. The sample consists of a few hundred thousand clones, approximately 84% of them appearing once. The specimen was PBMCs or T cells enriched from blood (not recorded which). The source is a man aged 35-49 years who had recovered from COVID-19.

The rearrangement links TRBV15 to TRBJ1-5; D perhaps matches TRBD1 (5 bases). The CDR3 has 16 residues. The germline gives CDR1 LNHNV, CDR2 YYDKDF (reference sequence). Between the trimmed V and J ends, which lost 0 bases and 3 bases, there was a span of 12 bases. The CDR3 is CATSRDRQGFNQPQHF. In nucleotides, the CDR3 is TGTGCCACCAGCAGAGATCGGCAGGGATTCAATCAGCCCCAGCATTTT.

This chain connects TRBV5-1 to TRBJ2-5; 8 bases are shared with TRBD2. The CDR3 is 13 amino acids. Unmatched junction bases numbered 9, after V lost 6 bases and J lost 8 bases. Germline-derived CDR1 and CDR2 are SGHRS and YFSETQ. CDR3 coding DNA: TGCGCCAGCACTTCGAGTAGCGGGGATACCCAGTACTTC. Encoded protein: CASTSSSGDTQYF.

The V and J genes are TRBV6-2 or TRBV6-3 and TRBJ1-1; D is uncertain. From germline, CDR1 is MNHEY and CDR2 SVGEGT. The CDR3 totals 14 residues. Between the trimmed V and J ends, which lost 1 base and 0 bases, there was a span of 6 bases. DNA for the CDR3: TGTGCCAGCAGTTACTTAGCGGTGAACACTGAAGCTTTCTTT. Protein sequence: CASSYLAVNTEAFF.

The chain uses TRBV27 and TRBJ2-2; 9 positions match TRBD1. The CDR3 is 17 residues long. CDR1 and CDR2 (germline): MNHEY, SMNVEV (reference sequence). J gave up 2 bases and V 3 bases, and 7 bases lay outside the gene matches. This CDR3 is CASSFRGQGGNTGELFF. In DNA form, the CDR3 reads TGTGCCAGCAGTTTTAGGGGACAGGGCGGTAACACCGGGGAGCTGTTTTTT.

The rearrangement joins TRBV2 to TRBJ2-7; TRBD2 is a possible D gene (6 bases). Germline CDR1 and CDR2: SNHLY and FYNNEI. Trimming pared 3 bases from V and 7 bases from J, leaving 16 bases between. The CDR3 covers 14 residues. The CDR3 loop reads CASSEDPAGREQYF. The CDR3, as DNA: TGTGCCAGCAGTGAGGACCCAGCCGGGAGAGAGCAGTACTTC.

The chain has TRBV25-1 and TRBJ1-2; D is possibly TRBD1 (6 bases). The V gene lost 1 base and the J gene lost 5 bases, with 14 bases spanning the gap. This CDR3 region has 15 residues. Germline V lookup: CDR1 MGHDK, CDR2 SYGVNS. The CDR3 region is CASSESGTSLYGYTF. The CDR3 DNA reads as TGTGCCAGCAGTGAATCCGGGACATCTCTTTATGGCTACACCTTC.

The gene calls are TRBV27 and TRBJ2-1; TRBD2 matches 7 bases. In germline, CDR1 is MNHEY, CDR2 SMNVEV (reference sequence). CDR3 size: 19 residues. With V trimmed by 8 bases and J by 1 base, 20 bases remained unmatched. The chain's CDR3 is CASGRERGTSDPSYNEQFF. CDR3 nucleotide sequence: TGTGCCAGCGGACGGGAACGGGGTACTAGCGACCCTTCCTACAATGAGCAGTTCTTC.

This clone has just one count. The chain has TRBV9 and TRBJ2-7; D perhaps matches TRBD2 (5 bases). The CDR3 has 15 residues. Trimming pared 0 bases from V and 0 bases from J, leaving 10 bases between. Germline V gene data show CDR1 as SGDLS and CDR2 as YYNGEE. DNA for the CDR3: TGTGCCAGCAGCGTAGGGACTCTGAGCTCCTACGAGCAGTACTTC. Translating gives CASSVGTLSSYEQYF.

The rearrangement uses TRBV10-3 and TRBJ2-3; perhaps TRBD1 as D (6 bases). The CDR3 contains 16 residues. V dropped 5 bases and J dropped 3 bases, with 18 bases sitting between them. The germline gives CDR1 ENHRY, CDR2 SYGVKD. Here the CDR3 DNA reads TGTGCCATCAGTAAAGGGGGAGTGATAGTGACAGATACGCAGTATTTT. Amino acid sequence: CAISKGGVIVTDTQYF.

The chain has TRBV3-1 (or the pseudogene TRBV3-2) and TRBJ2-4, with D tentatively TRBD2 (6 bases). Per germline, CDR1 LGHDT and CDR2 YNNKEL (reference sequence). This CDR3 has 13 amino acids. Trimming removed 7 bases at V and 0 bases at J, with 7 bases between. The CDR3 DNA reads TGTGCCAGCATGGGACTAGCCAAAAACATTCAGTACTTC. Amino acids: CASMGLAKNIQYF.

The count of this clone is one. The chain is built from TRBV18 and TRBJ1-1; tentative D call: TRBD1 (6 bases). Per germline, CDR1 KGHSH and CDR2 LQKENI. This CDR3 is 13 amino acids long. V was cut by 7 bases and J by 6 bases, with 15 bases left in between. The CDR3 DNA follows: TGTGCCAGCTTCCCACAGGGTTTGGCTGAAGCTTTCTTT. Translation gives CASFPQGLAEAFF.

The chain links TRBV7-2 to TRBJ1-5, with D hard to call. The CDR3 has 12 residues. Germline assignment: CDR1 SGHTA and CDR2 FQGNSA. V was clipped by 0 bases and J by 16 bases, with 13 bases between them. CDR3 sequence: CASSLAAAPPHF. CDR3 DNA sequence: TGTGCCAGCAGCTTAGCTGCGGCACCGCCACATTTT.

CDR3 protein: CASSLFRSGSTDTQYF. The CDR3 DNA sequence: TGTGCCAGTAGTCTCTTCCGTAGCGGGAGCACAGATACGCAGTATTTT. The V and J genes are TRBV19 and TRBJ2-3; 7 bases match TRBD2. The CDR3 runs to 16 residues. CDR1 and CDR2 from the germline V gene are LNHDA and SQIVND (reference sequence). The ends lost 5 bases at V and 0 bases at J; junction bases unmatched: 8.

The J gene is TRBJ2-3, the V gene TRBV28; 9 positions agree with TRBD2. Germline V CDR1 and CDR2: MDHEN, SYDVKM. The ends lost 5 bases at V and 6 bases at J; junction bases unmatched: 9. The CDR3 loop spans 15 amino acids. The CDR3 loop is CASSPGGGAGDTQYF. The CDR3, as DNA: TGTGCCAGCAGTCCCGGCGGGGGGGCCGGGGATACGCAGTATTTT.

The rearrangement uses TRBV6-2 or TRBV6-3 and TRBJ1-5; D is unclear. The CDR3 covers 14 residues. Germline CDR1 reads MNHEY; CDR2 reads SVGEGT. Trimming removed 2 bases at V and 5 bases at J, with 10 bases between. CDR3 amino acids: CASSYSNSHQPQHF. For the CDR3, the DNA is TGTGCCAGCAGTTACAGCAACAGTCATCAGCCCCAGCATTTT.

The chain joins TRBV2 to TRBJ2-7; the D gene is possibly TRBD1 (5 bases). V was shortened by 4 bases and J by 3 bases, with 10 bases between the two germline ends. CDR3 length: 13 amino acids. In germline, CDR1 is SNHLY, CDR2 FYNNEI. The CDR3 sequence is CASSGTRVYEQYF. The CDR3 bases are TGTGCCAGCAGTGGGACCAGGGTCTACGAGCAGTACTTC. The full variable domain, in which reference TRBV2 and TRBJ2-7 provide the parts outside the CDR3, is EPEVTQTPSHQVTQMGQEVILRCVPISNHLYFYWYRQILGQKVEFLVSFYNNEISEKSEIFDDQFSVERPDGSNFTLKIRSTKLEDSAMYFCASSGTRVYEQYFGPGTRLTVT.

V gene TRBV24-1 combines with J gene TRBJ2-5; 11 bases align to TRBD2. The CDR3 is 16 amino acids. The J segment lost 3 bases and the V segment lost 0 bases, leaving 2 bases of the junction unmatched. Germline V gene data show CDR1 as KGHDR and CDR2 as SFDVKD. Here the CDR3 reads CATSDLTTSGKETQYF. As DNA, the CDR3 is TGTGCCACCAGTGATTTGACGACTAGCGGGAAAGAGACCCAGTACTTC.

This clone appeared a few times. The chain recombines TRBV2 with TRBJ2-1; TRBD1 matches 9 bases. Germline values: CDR1 SNHLY, CDR2 FYNNEI. The CDR3 is made up of 13 amino acids. V lost 6 bases, J lost 8 bases, and 5 bases stayed unmatched. The CDR3 DNA sequence: TGTGCCAGCAGCGGGACAGGGATCGATGAGCAGTTCTTC. Encoded protein: CASSGTGIDEQFF.

The V call is TRBV30, the J call TRBJ2-5, with 12 bases aligning to TRBD2. The germline V gene has CDR1 GTSNPN and CDR2 SVGIG (reference sequence). V trimming: 6 bases; J trimming: 5 bases; junction bases outside the gene matches: 4. The CDR3 spans 13 residues. CDR3: CACASGRGETQYF. In nucleotides, the CDR3 is TGTGCCTGTGCTAGCGGGAGGGGGGAGACCCAGTACTTC.

CDR3 DNA sequence: TGTGCCAGTAGTGCCTCAGGGAGGCCTAGGGATGAGCAGTTCTTC. This codes for CASSASGRPRDEQFF. The chain recombines TRBV19 with TRBJ2-1; D may be TRBD2 (6 bases). This CDR3 contains 15 residues. Trimming removed 5 bases at V and 8 bases at J, with 19 bases between. Germline CDR1 and CDR2: LNHDA and SQIVND (reference sequence).

V is TRBV5-1 and J is TRBJ2-5; 7 nucleotides line up with TRBD2. The CDR3 is 15 amino acids. J was trimmed by 0 bases and V by 7 bases; bases with no gene match: 9. CDR1 and CDR2 from the germline V gene are SGHRS and YFSETQ. CDR3 nucleotides: TGCGCCAGCCAAGTCACCGGGGGGTACCAAGAGACCCAGTACTTC. Translation gives CASQVTGGYQETQYF. Full variable domain (rest looked up from reference TRBV5-1 and TRBJ2-5): KAGVTQTPRYLIKTRGQQVTLSCSPISGHRSVSWYQQTPGQGLQFLFEYFSETQRNKGNFPGRFSGRQFSNSRSEMNVSTLELGDSALYLCASQVTGGYQETQYFGPGTRLLVL.

J is TRBJ2-3 and V is TRBV5-5; D is possibly TRBD2 (6 bases). CDR1 is SGHKS, CDR2 YYEKEE, per germline (reference sequence). The CDR3 length is 16 residues. The V end was cut by 2 bases, the J end by 2 bases, with 15 bases between. This CDR3 is CASSFGGAGPTDTQYF. The CDR3 coding sequence is TGTGCCAGCAGCTTTGGTGGGGCGGGACCCACAGATACGCAGTATTTT.

This chain uses TRBV29-1 with TRBJ2-3; possible D gene TRBD1, 6 bases. CDR1 and CDR2 from the germline V gene are SQVTM and ANQGSEA. This CDR3 is 12 amino acids long. The CDR3 spells CSKSSGADTQYF. Here the CDR3 DNA reads TGCAGTAAATCTTCAGGGGCAGATACGCAGTATTTT.

V gene TRBV5-4 combines with J gene TRBJ2-7; D remains ambiguous. Looked up from germline, CDR1 is SGHNT and CDR2 is YYREEE (reference sequence). This CDR3 contains 14 residues. V was trimmed by 1 base and J by 2 bases, leaving 10 bases between them. The CDR3 sequence is CASSLISGPYEQYF. CDR3 coding DNA: TGTGCCAGCAGCTTGATATCAGGTCCCTACGAGCAGTACTTC.

This chain links TRBV19 with TRBJ2-1; 12 nucleotides match TRBD2. Trimming cost V 7 bases and J 6 bases; bases outside gene matches: 7. The CDR3 has 15 amino acids. Germline lookup yields CDR1 LNHDA and CDR2 SQIVND (reference sequence). The CDR3 sequence: CASTSLTSGSNEQFF. CDR3 bases: TGTGCCAGTACCTCTTTGACTAGCGGGAGCAATGAGCAGTTCTTC. The variable domain in full, completed from reference TRBV19 and TRBJ2-1, reads DGGITQSPKYLFRKEGQNVTLSCEQNLNHDAMYWYRQDPGQGLRLIYYSQIVNDFQKGDIAEGYSVSREKKESFPLTVTSAQKNPTAFYLCASTSLTSGSNEQFFGPGTRLTVL.

This chain joins TRBV27 and TRBJ1-5, with 9 bases aligning to TRBD1. Germline trimming cut 4 bases from V and 5 bases from J; bases unmatched to any gene: 3. Germline loops: CDR1 MNHEY, CDR2 SMNVEV (reference sequence). This CDR3 has 14 residues. In nucleotides, the CDR3 is TGTGCCAGCAGTTCAGGACAGGGGTATCAGCCCCAGCATTTT. Its translation: CASSSGQGYQPQHF.

CDR3 amino acids: CASSLRTEYGYTF. For the CDR3, the DNA is TGTGCCAGCAGTTTAAGGACAGAGTATGGCTACACCTTC. The chain couples TRBV28 to TRBJ1-2; TRBD1 might be the D (6 bases). V was cut by 2 bases and J by 5 bases, with 9 bases left in between. CDR1 and CDR2 (germline): MDHEN, SYDVKM. The CDR3 has 13 amino acids.

This clone was observed once. The chain employs TRBV4-3 and TRBJ1-2; TRBD1 matches 12 bases. CDR3 size: 18 residues. J gave up 5 bases and V 1 base, and 11 bases lay outside the gene matches. Germline V gives CDR1 LGHNA, CDR2 YSLEER. CDR3 in amino acids: CASSQGVSGTGGPYGYTF. As DNA, the CDR3 is TGCGCCAGCAGCCAAGGAGTGTCCGGGACAGGGGGCCCGTATGGCTACACCTTC.

CDR3 region: CASSSGSTEAFF. For the CDR3, the DNA is TGTGCCAGCAGTTCGGGATCCACTGAAGCTTTCTTT. J is TRBJ1-1 and V is TRBV28, with D uncertain. The CDR3 has 12 amino acids. CDR1 MDHEN and CDR2 SYDVKM come from the germline V gene. The germline V and J ends were trimmed by 4 bases and 4 bases, with 7 bases remaining between them.